This TCR delta chain was identified in a study of Vδ1+ human thymocytes. General study results and limits: Despite high sort purity, about 19% of thymic T cell receptor delta sequences were Vdelta2. Many TRG clonotypes were shared between donors; TRD repertoires were essentially private. Thymic TRG and TRD repertoires appeared highly polyclonal, with Gaussian CDR3 length distributions. The authors advised highly purified populations and single-cell validation.

The CDR3 sequence is 19 residues long. Germline V gene data show CDR1 as GEAIGNYY and CDR2 as EKD. The template was reverse-transcribed extracted RNA. The CDR3 regions were amplified by multiplex PCR from V-gene primers to a constant-region primer. With CATT, TCRdb re-called clones from the multiplex PCR reads. The table includes about 25,000 delta-chain clones, about 7% detected once. In its sample, this clone was seen a few times. Its target is unknown. The germline gene is not matched at one end of the junction; a read error may be the cause. The same CDR3 can be traced to other DNA sequences in this sample.

This sequence was found in a girl under three years old who had congenital heart surgery. This rearrangement joins TRDV2 to TRDJ1, with 8 bases aligning to TRDD3. The specimen sequenced was Vdelta1+ gamma-delta thymocytes from the thymus. Subset specified: FACS-sorted CD3+ TCRalphabeta- TCRVdelta1+ TCRVdelta2- thymocytes. In DNA form, the CDR3 reads TGTGCCTGTGACACATTGTCGGGGATACAACAAGAGTACACTGATAAACTCATCTTT. Translation gives CACDTLSGIQQEYTDKLIF.